The 6 T cell receptor beta chains in this list originate from one sample, sequenced in a study of Tregs in tolerant kidney transplant recipients. TCRdb's table, derived via immunoSEQ multiplex PCR, lists solely in-frame clones and lacks some. The repertoire holds roughly 250,000 clones, with 65% to 85% as singletons. The sample was CD4+ T cells from blood. Every receptor here comes from a human donor in good health.

The V and J genes are TRBV28 and TRBJ1-2; TRBD1 matches 12 bases. There are 15 residues in the CDR3. Germline CDR1 is MDHEN and CDR2 is SYDVKM. The V segment lost 4 bases and the J segment 6 bases; nucleotides outside the gene matches: 6. CDR3 loop: CASSSAGTGGNGYTF. In nucleotides, the CDR3 is TGTGCCAGCAGTTCCGCCGGGACAGGGGGCAATGGCTACACCTTC.

The J gene is TRBJ2-7, the V gene TRBV6-6, with a tentative D call TRBD2 (5 bases). The V end lost 7 bases, the J end lost 0 bases, and 16 bases lay between the germline ends. This CDR3 is 15 amino acids long. In germline, CDR1 is MNHNY, CDR2 SVGAGI (reference sequence). The CDR3 protein is CASTGLLVSSYEQYF. The CDR3 DNA is TGTGCCAGCACAGGACTCCTCGTGAGCTCCTACGAGCAGTACTTC.

The chain couples TRBV9 to TRBJ1-3; 7 bases are shared with TRBD1. The V segment lost 3 bases and the J segment 0 bases; nucleotides outside the gene matches: 6. Germline V gives CDR1 SGDLS, CDR2 YYNGEE. The CDR3 contains 16 residues. The CDR3 DNA sequence: TGTGCCAGCAGCGCCCCAGGGGGGAGCTCTGGAAACACCATATATTTT. Protein: CASSAPGGSSGNTIYF.

V gene TRBV14 combines with J gene TRBJ1-1, with 8 bases lining up with TRBD1. This CDR3 has 16 amino acids. Germline CDR1 is SGHDN and CDR2 is FVKESK. The V gene end was trimmed by 0 bases and the J gene end by 3 bases; junction bases not matched to a gene: 6. CDR3 bases: TGTGCCAGCAGCCAAGACAGGGGGCAGGTCTACACTGAAGCTTTCTTT. Translation gives CASSQDRGQVYTEAFF.

V gene TRBV21-1 combines with J gene TRBJ1-3. TRBV21-1 is noted as a pseudogene. This CDR3 has 16 amino acids. The CDR3 sequence: CASSILGEVDGNTIYF. The CDR3 DNA sequence: TGTGCCAGCAGCATCTTAGGTGAGGTTGATGGAAACACCATATATTTT.

The chain couples TRBV27 to TRBJ1-6; D call uncertain. Germline V lookup: CDR1 MNHEY, CDR2 SMNVEV (reference sequence). V dropped 3 bases and J dropped 0 bases, with 12 bases sitting between them. This CDR3 region has 17 residues. CDR3 coding DNA: TGTGCCAGCAGTTTTCGGGGTCGTGGCTCCTATAATTCACCCCTCCACTTT. Translation gives CASSFRGRGSYNSPLHF.